Presented here are 14 T cell receptor beta chains from one specimen sequenced in a study of shared clonotypes between healthy human individuals. Clones were sequenced by immunoSEQ multiplex PCR, and TCRdb holds only the in-frame ones, with some missing. The sample has some 2,000,000 clones; around 95% are singletons. The sequencing sample was made of naive CD4+ T cells sorted from blood. The subset is: CD45RA+ positively selected. The receptors were sampled from a young man in good health.

Of note for this clone: The same CDR3 can be traced to other DNA sequences in this sample. This chain connects TRBV7-2 to TRBJ2-5, with 10 positions matching TRBD2. The CDR3 spans 13 residues. CDR1 is SGHTA, CDR2 FQGNSA, per germline. With V trimmed by 6 bases and J by 2 bases, 0 bases remained unmatched. The CDR3 loop reads CASRLAGQETQYF. CDR3 DNA sequence: TGTGCCAGCAGACTAGCGGGGCAAGAGACCCAGTACTTC.

The chain joins TRBV14 to TRBJ1-2; D not certain. Germline CDR1 SGHDN, CDR2 FVKESK. CDR3 length equals 16 residues. With 0 bases removed from V and 8 bases from J, the gap between germline ends came to 19 bases. CDR3 nucleotide sequence: TGTGCCAGCAGCCAAGAAACGGGGATGGGGAGTGGAGGCTACACCTTC. Residues: CASSQETGMGSGGYTF. Full variable domain (remainder filled in from reference TRBV14 and TRBJ1-2): EAGVTQFPSHSVIEKGQTVTLRCDPISGHDNLYWYRRVMGKEIKFLLHFVKESKQDESGMPNNRFLAERTGGTYSTLKVQPAELEDSGVYFCASSQETGMGSGGYTFGSGTRLTVV.

Details on this clone: Other DNA sequences from this sample encode an identical CDR3 as well. V and J are TRBV2 and TRBJ1-2, with TRBD1 matching over 7 bases. The CDR3 has 13 residues. The V gene end was trimmed by 6 bases and the J gene end by 2 bases; junction bases not matched to a gene: 3. Germline loops: CDR1 SNHLY, CDR2 FYNNEI. The CDR3 DNA reads as TGTGCCAGCAGGGAGACAGGGAACTATGGCTACACCTTC. Amino acid sequence: CASRETGNYGYTF.

This sequence joins TRBV10-3 and TRBJ2-5; D is undetermined. Trimming cost V 2 bases and J 1 base, with 5 bases left between them. Per germline, CDR1 ENHRY and CDR2 SYGVKD. There are 13 residues in the CDR3. Here the CDR3 DNA reads TGTGCCATCAGTGAGAGGTTCCAAGAGACCCAGTACTTC. It codes for CAISERFQETQYF.

The gene calls are TRBV4-3 and TRBJ2-3; possible D gene TRBD1, 6 bases. The CDR3 totals 20 residues. Germline V lookup: CDR1 LGHNA, CDR2 YSLEER. V was clipped by 0 bases and J by 6 bases, with 28 bases between them. As DNA, the CDR3 is TGCGCCAGCAGCCAAGATCCTCCCCCCGCAGGGGTCGCGGAACGGGATACGCAGTATTTT. It translates to CASSQDPPPAGVAERDTQYF.

J is TRBJ2-6 and V is TRBV2, with D uncertain. The CDR3 extends over 15 amino acids. Trimming removed 2 bases at V and 1 base at J, with 6 bases between. The germline V gene encodes CDR1 SNHLY and CDR2 FYNNEI. This CDR3 is CASSEKGSGANVLTF. The CDR3 DNA is TGTGCCAGCAGTGAAAAAGGGTCTGGGGCCAACGTCCTGACTTTC.

J is TRBJ2-7 and V is TRBV4-1; 14 bases agree with TRBD2. Trimming at V came to 0 bases and at J to 11 bases, leaving 6 bases not matched to a gene. Germline CDR1 and CDR2: MGHRA and YSYEKL. The length of the CDR3 is 15 residues. This chain's CDR3 is CASSQDSTSGGVEYF. The CDR3 nucleotides are TGCGCCAGCAGCCAAGATTCGACTAGCGGGGGGGTTGAGTACTTC.

Concerning this clone: The sample carries other DNA sequences with the same CDR3. The rearrangement joins TRBV7-9 to TRBJ1-1, with TRBD1 identical over 8 bases. V shed 5 bases, J shed 1 base, and the junction held 6 bases outside the gene matches. The CDR3 length is 15 residues. Per germline, CDR1 SEHNR and CDR2 FQNEAQ (reference sequence). CDR3 loop: CASSPRQGRNTEAFF. The CDR3 nucleotides read TGTGCCAGCAGCCCCCGACAGGGGAGGAACACTGAAGCTTTCTTT.

The J gene is TRBJ2-1, the V gene TRBV9; a weak D match, TRBD1 (5 bases). The V and J ends lost 4 bases and 0 bases respectively, with 14 bases between them. CDR3 length equals 16 residues. The V gene's germline CDR1 is SGDLS and CDR2 YYNGEE. The CDR3 loop reads CASSPQGLSSYNEQFF. In DNA, the CDR3 is TGTGCCAGCAGCCCTCAGGGATTGAGCTCCTACAATGAGCAGTTCTTC.

The J gene is TRBJ2-7, the V gene TRBV9, with a possible D match to TRBD1 (5 bases). With 4 bases removed from V and 0 bases from J, the gap between germline ends came to 8 bases. CDR1 is SGDLS, CDR2 YYNGEE, per germline. The CDR3 loop spans 13 amino acids. CDR3: CASSPRDSYEQYF. CDR3 coding DNA: TGTGCCAGCAGCCCCAGGGACTCCTACGAGCAGTACTTC.

The CDR3 reads CASSLLAGGPLGELFF. The CDR3 nucleotides are TGTGCCAGCAGCTTACTAGCGGGAGGGCCTCTCGGGGAGCTGTTTTTT. The J gene is TRBJ2-2, the V gene TRBV5-6; 13 bases match TRBD2. There are 16 residues in the CDR3. Looked up from germline, CDR1 is SGHDT and CDR2 is YYEEEE. V trimming: 2 bases; J trimming: 7 bases; junction bases outside the gene matches: 5.

CDR3 sequence: CASSWDTNYGYTF. DNA of the CDR3: TGCGCCAGCAGCTGGGACACGAACTATGGCTACACCTTC. This chain uses TRBV5-1 with TRBJ1-2; D possibly corresponds to TRBD1 (6 bases). Trimming stripped 3 bases from V and 2 bases from J, with 8 bases between. The CDR3 runs 13 residues. Germline lookup yields CDR1 SGHRS and CDR2 YFSETQ.

This chain connects TRBV7-9 to TRBJ1-1; 7 positions match TRBD1. The CDR3 length is 13 residues. With 3 bases clipped from V and 3 bases from J, the junction kept 1 base outside the gene matches. Germline CDR1 and CDR2: SEHNR and FQNEAQ (reference sequence). The CDR3 spells CASSFGTDTEAFF. Written as DNA, the CDR3 is TGTGCCAGCAGCTTTGGGACAGACACTGAAGCTTTCTTT.

This rearrangement joins TRBV18 to TRBJ2-7, with D tentatively TRBD1 (5 bases). This CDR3 contains 14 residues. CDR1 KGHSH and CDR2 LQKENI come from the germline V gene. V dropped 1 base and J dropped 5 bases, with 12 bases sitting between them. CDR3 DNA: TGTGCCAGCTCACCACAAAGGGGCAGGGACGAGCAGTACTTC. Protein: CASSPQRGRDEQYF. Full variable domain (rest looked up from reference TRBV18 and TRBJ2-7): NAGVMQNPRHLVRRRGQEARLRCSPMKGHSHVYWYRQLPEEGLKFMVYLQKENIIDESGMPKERFSAEFPKEGPSILRIQQVVRGDSAAYFCASSPQRGRDEQYFGPGTRLTVT.